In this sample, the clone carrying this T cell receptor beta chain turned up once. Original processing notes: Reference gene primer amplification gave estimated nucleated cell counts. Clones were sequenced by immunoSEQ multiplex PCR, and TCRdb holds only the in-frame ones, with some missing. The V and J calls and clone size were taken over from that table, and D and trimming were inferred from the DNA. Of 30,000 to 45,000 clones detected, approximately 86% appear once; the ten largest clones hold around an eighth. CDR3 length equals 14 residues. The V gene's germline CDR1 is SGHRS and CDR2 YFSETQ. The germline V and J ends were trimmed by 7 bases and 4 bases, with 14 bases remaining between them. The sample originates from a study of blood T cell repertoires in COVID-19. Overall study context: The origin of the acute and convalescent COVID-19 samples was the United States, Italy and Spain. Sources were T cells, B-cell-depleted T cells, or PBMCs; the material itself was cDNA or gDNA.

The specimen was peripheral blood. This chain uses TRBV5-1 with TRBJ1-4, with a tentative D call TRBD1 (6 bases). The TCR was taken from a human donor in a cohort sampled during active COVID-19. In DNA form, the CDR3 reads TGCGCCAGCGGCCCCGGACAGCATAATGAAAAACTGTTTTTT. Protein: CASGPGQHNEKLFF.